This T cell receptor (beta chain) was documented in a study of vaccination and CD4 T cells after COVID-19. Study background: Everyone enrolled got two doses of BNT162b2 or mRNA-1273 vaccine. Samples were taken after vaccination, a median of approximately 70 days after dose two, with a range of 14 to 241.

The treatment here: approximately 9-day PBMC culture with coronavirus spike peptide pools or control peptides (ViraFEST assay). The Oncomine TCR Beta short-read assay was applied to DNA of cultured CD4+ T cells. TCRdb reprocessed the PCR reads via MiXCR and lists one record per CDR3 protein. The repertoire includes under 15,000 distinct CDR3 sequences, roughly 80% of them detected once, and under 13% sits in the top ten. The V and J ends lost 5 bases and 5 bases respectively, with 12 bases between them. The CDR3 sequence is 13 residues long. Comment on this clonotype: Its target is not known.

The genes are TRBV12-3 or TRBV12-4 and TRBJ1-2; D gene uncertain. The source material was CD4+ T cells from blood, cultured in vitro. This sequence originates from a human donor who had recovered from COVID-19. CDR3 DNA: TGTGCCAGCAGTCCATCGAATGCGTATGGCTACACCTTC. It encodes CASSPSNAYGYTF.